This T cell receptor (beta chain) was captured in a study of control samples from healthy donors and cancer patients. Sequenced by immunoSEQ multiplex PCR; TCRdb stores in-frame clones only, minus some. The sample lists a few hundred thousand clones; around 90% were seen once. The receptor comes from a man aged 35 to 55 with head and neck cancer. The sample consisted of PBMCs.

The CDR3 protein is CASGWVPGPADNSPLHF. CDR3 nucleotide sequence: TGTGCCAGCGGTTGGGTCCCGGGACCTGCTGATAATTCACCCCTCCACTTT. The rearrangement joins TRBV27 to TRBJ1-6, with D maybe TRBD1 (5 bases). Trimming took 8 bases from V and 5 from J, leaving 22 bases between them. This CDR3 region has 17 residues. Germline V gives CDR1 MNHEY, CDR2 SMNVEV (reference sequence).